This T cell receptor beta chain was retrieved from a study of control samples from healthy donors and cancer patients. The method was immunoSEQ multiplex PCR; TCRdb's version includes in-frame clones alone and lacks a portion of them. Among some 130,000 clones listed, 85% to 90% were seen once. From germline, CDR1 is LNHDA and CDR2 SQIVND (reference sequence). The CDR3 contains 13 residues. This clonotype originated in a middle-aged man with head and neck cancer. The V gene is TRBV19, the J gene TRBJ2-1, with D tentatively TRBD1 or TRBD2 (5 bases each). What was sequenced was PBMCs. The CDR3 DNA is TGTGCGCTGGAGCCGGGACCCTACAATGAGCAGTTCTTC. Translation: CALEPGPYNEQFF.